Sequencing of this T cell receptor (beta chain) was carried out in a study of T cells after posttransplantation cyclophosphamide. Study outcomes and limitations: Later blood repertoires were often dominated by clones from the donor CD8+ memory compartment.

There are many counts of this clone. Its antigen is unidentified. A marrow graft followed busulfan-fludarabine conditioning, with cyclophosphamide on days +3 and +4. Produced via immunoSEQ multiplex PCR; TCRdb's table is partial and in-frame only. Recorded here are under 15,000 clones, none singletons. V gave up 3 bases and J gave up 5 bases, with 16 bases separating them. The length of the CDR3 is 15 residues. From germline, CDR1 is MNHEY and CDR2 SMNVEV (reference sequence). The source of this sequence is a female patient between 35 and 55 years old who received an allogeneic stem cell transplant from an unrelated donor, was CMV-positive, and had acute GVHD only. Part of the T cell pool may stem from the graft donor. Source: PBMCs, taken after allogeneic stem cell transplant with posttransplant cyclophosphamide. The chain recombines TRBV27 with TRBJ2-5; a possible D gene is TRBD2 (7 bases). The chain's CDR3 is CASSFDQGGGETQYF. DNA of the CDR3: TGTGCCAGCAGTTTCGATCAGGGAGGGGGGGAGACCCAGTACTTC.